The rows below give T cell receptor beta chains drawn from one sample of a study of blood T cell repertoires in COVID-19. Sequenced by immunoSEQ multiplex PCR; TCRdb stores in-frame clones only, minus some. The profile covers over 200,000 clones, with about 90% appearing a single time and about 15% taken by the ten largest. Sequenced material: PBMCs or T cells enriched from blood (not recorded which). These receptors were collected from a young man who had been exposed to COVID-19. CDR3s include the opening cysteine and the closing phenylalanine or tryptophan. A D gene is named only where the DNA matches it firmly. Expanded clones get a size class; other rows say once, few or many, or leave the size out.

V gene	clone size	D gene	J gene	CDR3 length	CDR3 DNA	CDR3 protein
TRBV5-6	once	-	TRBJ1-5	16	TGTGCCAGCAGCTTGGCCAGGTTGGGTAGCAATCAGCCCCAGCATTTT	CASSLARLGSNQPQHF
TRBV7-9	-	-	TRBJ1-1	13	TGTGCCAGCAGCTTAGGGTCAGACACTGAAGCTTTCTTT	CASSLGSDTEAFF
TRBV29-1	-	TRBD2	TRBJ2-3	13	TGCAGCGTCCCCCGGGAGGCCCGCGATACGCAGTATTTT	CSVPREARDTQYF
TRBV2	-	TRBD1	TRBJ2-7	14	TGTGCCAGCAGTGAGGGGACAGGGGTATACGAGCAGTACTTC	CASSEGTGVYEQYF
TRBV5-1	-	-	TRBJ1-1	13	TGCGCCAGCATGGGGGACGGGGGCACTGAAGCTTTCTTT	CASMGDGGTEAFF
TRBV13	-	-	TRBJ1-1	13	TGTGCCAGCAGCTTAACAAGGAACACTGAAGCTTTCTTT	CASSLTRNTEAFF
TRBV27	-	-	TRBJ1-5	14	TGTGCCAGCAGTTCCCACGGGAGCAATCAGCCCCAGCATTTT	CASSSHGSNQPQHF
TRBV3-1/TRBV3-2	-	TRBD1	TRBJ2-3	14	TGTGCCAGCAGCCAAGTAGGGGGCTTAGATACGCAGTATTTT	CASSQVGGLDTQYF
TRBV19	-	TRBD1	TRBJ1-2	18	TGTGCCAGTAGTATTCTCCCCTGGACAGGGATCAGTTGGGATGGCTACACCTTC	CASSILPWTGISWDGYTF
TRBV20-1	few	-	TRBJ2-7	11	TGCAGTGCTAGGAGCTCCTACGAGCAGTACTTC	CSARSSYEQYF
TRBV7-9	-	TRBD2	TRBJ2-1	16	TGTGCCAGCAGCTTAAGAGCGGGGGTACCTTACAATGAGCAGTTCTTC	CASSLRAGVPYNEQFF
TRBV27	-	-	TRBJ2-1	13	TGTGCCAGCAGTTTTTATCCAGGGGTTGAGCAGTTCTTC	CASSFYPGVEQFF
TRBV4-3	-	TRBD2	TRBJ2-1	16	TGCGCCAGCAGTGCAGAAGTGGGACTACCCTACAATGAGCAGTTCTTC	CASSAEVGLPYNEQFF
TRBV10-3	-	-	TRBJ1-3	15	TGTGCCATCAGTGAAACAGGGTACACTGGAAACACCATATATTTT	CAISETGYTGNTIYF
TRBV7-2	-	-	TRBJ2-6	15	TGTGCCAGCCCGGCGGGTTCGTTTGGGGCCAACGTCCTGACTTTC	CASPAGSFGANVLTF
TRBV29-1	-	TRBD2	TRBJ2-7	17	TGCAGCGTTGGCGCCAGGGAAGGGGGGACTAGCGTGGGCAAGCAGTACTTC	CSVGAREGGTSVGKQYF
TRBV6-5	-	-	TRBJ2-6	14	TGTGCCAGCAGCGCACTTTCTGGGGCCAACGTCCTGACTTTC	CASSALSGANVLTF
TRBV6-1	-	TRBD1	TRBJ2-1	16	TGTGCCAGCAGTGAAGCGGATGGACAGGCATACAATGAGCAGTTCTTC	CASSEADGQAYNEQFF
TRBV19	-	-	TRBJ1-2	15	TGTGCCAGTAGTATGAAGCAGGGAGGTGGCTATGGCTACACCTTC	CASSMKQGGGYGYTF
TRBV7-9	few	-	TRBJ2-1	15	TGTGCCAGCAGCCCCCCCCTCCGCTTCGGCAATGAGCAGTTCTTC	CASSPPLRFGNEQFF
TRBV5-1	-	-	TRBJ1-5	15	TGCGCCAGCAGCTTGGGGCAGGGTGCTTATCAGCCCCAGCATTTT	CASSLGQGAYQPQHF
TRBV7-2	few	TRBD1	TRBJ2-7	16	TGTGCCAGCAGCCTATCCCCGTCCGGACAGGGAGGCGAGCAGTACTTC	CASSLSPSGQGGEQYF
TRBV5-4	-	-	TRBJ2-3	18	TGTGCCAGCAGCTTGTTAATCCCCGGGGGAGGTTACCTAGATACGCAGTATTTT	CASSLLIPGGGYLDTQYF
TRBV7-8	-	-	TRBJ1-1	18	TGTGCCAGCAGCTCGAGTAGGGGGGGGACAACATTGAACACTGAAGCTTTCTTT	CASSSSRGGTTLNTEAFF
TRBV19	-	TRBD2	TRBJ2-3	14	TGTGCCAGTAGGGTCCAACTAGCGTCAGATACGCAGTATTTT	CASRVQLASDTQYF
TRBV11-2	-	TRBD2	TRBJ2-3	16	TGTGCCAGCAGCAGACTAGCGGGGGAGGTCACAGATACGCAGTATTTT	CASSRLAGEVTDTQYF
TRBV6-2/TRBV6-3	-	-	TRBJ2-5	16	TGTGCCAGCAGTTACTCGAGCACGTCTCCTAGAGAGACCCAGTACTTC	CASSYSSTSPRETQYF
TRBV28	-	TRBD1	TRBJ1-1	14	TGTGCCAGCAGCCTACAGGGGGCGTATACTGAAGCTTTCTTT	CASSLQGAYTEAFF
TRBV4-1	-	TRBD2	TRBJ2-1	16	TGCGCCAGCAGCCAGGTACTAGCGGGAATATACAATGAGCAGTTCTTC	CASSQVLAGIYNEQFF
TRBV9	-	TRBD2	TRBJ2-5	16	TGTGCCAGCAGCCCGGGCCCAGCGGGGAACCAAGAGACCCAGTACTTC	CASSPGPAGNQETQYF
TRBV29-1	-	TRBD2	TRBJ2-2	15	TGCAGCGTTGACGTTGCGGGGGGTTACACCGGGGAGCTGTTTTTT	CSVDVAGGYTGELFF
TRBV28	-	TRBD2	TRBJ2-5	16	TGTGCCAGCAGTTCCCTAGCGGGGGGCATCCAAGAGACCCAGTACTTC	CASSSLAGGIQETQYF
TRBV11-3	few	TRBD2	TRBJ2-2	18	TGTGCCAGCAGCTTATACCGGGGCCCCGGGGGGGACACCGGGGAGCTGTTTTTT	CASSLYRGPGGDTGELFF
TRBV7-2	-	-	TRBJ1-4	14	TGTGCCAGCAGCCCCGGGACATTAGGGGAAAAACTGTTTTTT	CASSPGTLGEKLFF
TRBV12-3/TRBV12-4	-	TRBD1	TRBJ1-1	11	TGTGCCAGCGGGACAGTGCCTGAAGCTTTCTTT	CASGTVPEAFF